Given below is one T cell receptor beta chain in context. Its antigen remains unidentified. A much larger clone lies one base from this, so it may be a read error. Per germline, CDR1 SGHTA and CDR2 FQGNSA. The CDR3 contains 14 residues. TCRdb analysed the multiplex PCR reads with MiXCR anew, one entry per CDR3 protein. This repertoire shows around 300,000 distinct CDR3 sequences, over 30% found once; its top ten account for more than 0.85%. The lymph nodes were axillary draining lymph nodes from breast cancer patients. The data are from a study of breast tumors, draining lymph nodes, adjacent tissues. Findings of the study overall: Luminal-like breast cancer showed significantly higher tumor–nontumor repertoire similarity than basal-like. Data fit most tumor T cells coming from lymph node, expanding in tumor. That most tumor T cells come from lymph nodes remained unproven. Tumors had less TCR diversity than lymph nodes, more than nontumor tissue.

This chain connects TRBV7-2 to TRBJ1-2, with D hard to call. The receptor's source is a female donor with breast cancer. Some clones in this sample may be carry-over from other donors' samples. The sample taken for sequencing was axillary lymph node tissue. The CDR3 coding sequence is TGTGCCAGCGGCTTAGCGCGGGAGGGTAGTGGCTACACCTTC. Translated, it gives CASGLAREGSGYTF.